Listed below are T cell receptor beta chains from one sample, sequenced in a study of CD8+ T cells in alopecia areata. Profiling relied on immunoSEQ multiplex PCR, and the TCRdb table lists in-frame clones only, not all of them. The sample consists of about 180,000 clones, 67% of them appearing once. The sample in question was CD8+ T cells sorted from blood, obtained at week 0. These receptors were obtained from a human donor with alopecia areata. Both conserved end residues are part of each CDR3. A D gene is named only where the DNA matches it firmly. Size values are once, few and many counts, or a class for expanded clones, and some rows have none.

clone size: .
V gene: TRBV9
D gene: .
J gene: TRBJ1-1
CDR3 DNA: TGTGCCAGCAGCGGGAGGGAGAACACTGAAGCTTTCTTT
CDR3 protein: CASSGRENTEAFF

clone size: .
V gene: TRBV7-9
D gene: .
J gene: TRBJ2-3
CDR3 DNA: TGTGCCACCCAGGGTGGCACAGATACGCAGTATTTT
CDR3 protein: CATQGGTDTQYF

clone size: medium-sized
V gene: TRBV12-5
D gene: .
J gene: TRBJ2-6
CDR3 DNA: TGTGCTAGTGGAATCGCAGGGTACGGGGCCAACGTCCTGACTTTC
CDR3 protein: CASGIAGYGANVLTF

clone size: .
V gene: TRBV25-1
D gene: .
J gene: TRBJ1-5
CDR3 DNA: TGTGCCAGCAGTGAATCGGTAGCAGGTAATCAGCCCCAGCATTTT
CDR3 protein: CASSESVAGNQPQHF

clone size: few
V gene: TRBV9
D gene: TRBD2
J gene: TRBJ2-1
CDR3 DNA: TGTGCCAGCAGCCGAGGCGGGGGGGCCGATGAGCAGTTCTTC
CDR3 protein: CASSRGGGADEQFF

clone size: .
V gene: TRBV11-2
D gene: .
J gene: TRBJ1-1
CDR3 DNA: TGTGCCAGCAGTTCGATTACTGAAGCTTTCTTT
CDR3 protein: CASSSITEAFF

clone size: .
V gene: TRBV7-9
D gene: .
J gene: TRBJ2-2
CDR3 DNA: TGTGCCAGCAGCTCCAGGGGGGGTCACACCGGGGAGCTGTTTTTT
CDR3 protein: CASSSRGGHTGELFF

clone size: .
V gene: TRBV19
D gene: TRBD1
J gene: TRBJ2-3
CDR3 DNA: TGTGCCAGTAGTATAGTGACGGTGGGACAGGGTAGCACAGATACGCAGTATTTT
CDR3 protein: CASSIVTVGQGSTDTQYF

clone size: .
V gene: TRBV9
D gene: TRBD1
J gene: TRBJ1-5
CDR3 DNA: TGTGCCAGCAGGGGTAACCCGGGACAGATTAGCAATCAGCCCCAGCATTTT
CDR3 protein: CASRGNPGQISNQPQHF

clone size: .
V gene: TRBV30
D gene: .
J gene: TRBJ2-6
CDR3 DNA: TGTGCCTGTGGACCAGCGGAGGTCTCTGGGGCCAACGTCCTGACTTTC
CDR3 protein: CACGPAEVSGANVLTF

clone size: .
V gene: TRBV6-6
D gene: .
J gene: TRBJ1-1
CDR3 DNA: TGTGCCAGCAGCCTAACGAAAGGGGGCACTGAAGCTTTCTTT
CDR3 protein: CASSLTKGGTEAFF

clone size: .
V gene: TRBV10-3
D gene: .
J gene: TRBJ1-1
CDR3 DNA: TGTGCCACCCGAGGACAGGAAGCTTTCTTT
CDR3 protein: CATRGQEAFF

clone size: .
V gene: TRBV7-2
D gene: .
J gene: TRBJ1-6
CDR3 DNA: TGTGCCAGCAGCCTAGGGGGGCCCCTCCACTTT
CDR3 protein: CASSLGGPLHF

clone size: .
V gene: TRBV2
D gene: TRBD1
J gene: TRBJ1-2
CDR3 DNA: TGTGCCAGTCCCAGGGGACAGGGCCTCTATGGCTACACCTTC
CDR3 protein: CASPRGQGLYGYTF

clone size: .
V gene: TRBV6-5
D gene: TRBD1
J gene: TRBJ2-5
CDR3 DNA: TGTGCCACCGGGACAGGGATTTGGGAGACCCAGTACTTC
CDR3 protein: CATGTGIWETQYF

clone size: .
V gene: TRBV5-6
D gene: .
J gene: TRBJ1-2
CDR3 DNA: TGTGCCAGCAAGAACCGGGACTTCAACTATGGCTACACCTTC
CDR3 protein: CASKNRDFNYGYTF

clone size: .
V gene: TRBV29-1
D gene: .
J gene: TRBJ1-1
CDR3 DNA: TGCAGCGTTACTAACGGCACTGAAGCTTTCTTT
CDR3 protein: CSVTNGTEAFF

clone size: .
V gene: TRBV7-9
D gene: TRBD2
J gene: TRBJ2-5
CDR3 DNA: TGTGCCAGCAGCGAGCGGGGTAGACAAGAGACCCAGTACTTC
CDR3 protein: CASSERGRQETQYF

clone size: .
V gene: TRBV4-1
D gene: .
J gene: TRBJ2-1
CDR3 DNA: TGCGCCAGCAGCCAACTAGCTGGCAATGAGCAGTTCTTC
CDR3 protein: CASSQLAGNEQFF

clone size: once
V gene: TRBV14
D gene: .
J gene: TRBJ1-1
CDR3 DNA: TGTGCCAGCAGCCCCGGTAGGGCGGAAAGTTTTAGGAACACTGAAGCTTTCTTT
CDR3 protein: CASSPGRAESFRNTEAFF

clone size: .
V gene: TRBV6-1
D gene: .
J gene: TRBJ2-7
CDR3 DNA: TGTGCCAGCAGTGAAGCAGGGGCCTCCTACGAGCAGTACTTC
CDR3 protein: CASSEAGASYEQYF

clone size: .
V gene: TRBV14
D gene: .
J gene: TRBJ2-3
CDR3 DNA: TGTGCCAGCAGCCCGTCGACAGCATGGGTCACAGATACGCAGTATTTT
CDR3 protein: CASSPSTAWVTDTQYF

clone size: .
V gene: TRBV5-6
D gene: .
J gene: TRBJ1-5
CDR3 DNA: TGTGCCAGCAGCTTGGGCGGGGCAGCCCAGCATTTT
CDR3 protein: CASSLGGAAQHF

clone size: .
V gene: TRBV14
D gene: TRBD2
J gene: TRBJ2-1
CDR3 DNA: TGTGCCAGCAGCCAAGGGGAGGGGACCTACAATGAGCAGTTCTTC
CDR3 protein: CASSQGEGTYNEQFF

clone size: .
V gene: TRBV5-1
D gene: .
J gene: TRBJ1-6
CDR3 DNA: TGCGCCAGCAGCCATGAAGGAGGACATAATTCACCCCTCCACTTT
CDR3 protein: CASSHEGGHNSPLHF

clone size: .
V gene: TRBV11-2
D gene: .
J gene: TRBJ1-5
CDR3 DNA: TGTGCCAGCAGCTTGGATAATCAGCCCCAGCATTTT
CDR3 protein: CASSLDNQPQHF

clone size: .
V gene: TRBV9
D gene: .
J gene: TRBJ2-5
CDR3 DNA: TGTGCCAGCAGCGTAGGCGCGGCGAAACAAGAGACCCAGTACTTC
CDR3 protein: CASSVGAAKQETQYF

clone size: .
V gene: TRBV7-9
D gene: TRBD2
J gene: TRBJ2-1
CDR3 DNA: TGTGCCAGCAGTGCCGGACTAGCCCCCAATGAGCAGTTCTTC
CDR3 protein: CASSAGLAPNEQFF

clone size: .
V gene: TRBV7-6
D gene: TRBD2
J gene: TRBJ2-5
CDR3 DNA: TGTGCCAGCACCCGACTAGCGATCCTCCAAGAGACCCAGTACTTC
CDR3 protein: CASTRLAILQETQYF

clone size: medium-sized
V gene: TRBV2
D gene: TRBD2
J gene: TRBJ2-1
CDR3 DNA: TGTGCCAGCACGGCTCGCGGGGGGGCGGACAATGAGCAGTTCTTC
CDR3 protein: CASTARGGADNEQFF

clone size: few
V gene: TRBV13
D gene: .
J gene: TRBJ2-7
CDR3 DNA: TGTGCCAGCAGCTCCTCATCTTCAGGGTCCTACGAGCAGTACTTC
CDR3 protein: CASSSSSSGSYEQYF

clone size: .
V gene: TRBV6-1
D gene: TRBD1
J gene: TRBJ1-2
CDR3 DNA: TGTGCCAGCAGTGGACAAACAGGGGGCGCGGGGTATGGCTACACCTTC
CDR3 protein: CASSGQTGGAGYGYTF

clone size: .
V gene: TRBV27
D gene: TRBD1
J gene: TRBJ1-1
CDR3 DNA: TGTGCCAGCAGTTTTGACAGGGGGAGGACTGAAGCTTTCTTT
CDR3 protein: CASSFDRGRTEAFF

clone size: .
V gene: TRBV30
D gene: .
J gene: TRBJ1-1
CDR3 DNA: TGTGCCCGCGTGACGAACACTGAAGCTTTCTTT
CDR3 protein: CARVTNTEAFF

clone size: .
V gene: TRBV5-6
D gene: TRBD1
J gene: TRBJ1-2
CDR3 DNA: TGTGCCAGCAGCGCGGGACAGGACTATGGCTACACCTTC
CDR3 protein: CASSAGQDYGYTF

clone size: few
V gene: TRBV10-3
D gene: .
J gene: TRBJ2-7
CDR3 DNA: TGTGCCATCAGTGACAGGGGTTCCTACGAGCAGTACTTC
CDR3 protein: CAISDRGSYEQYF

clone size: .
V gene: TRBV29-1
D gene: .
J gene: TRBJ1-6
CDR3 DNA: TGCAGCGTTGAAGAGGACCCGACAGGTCGTCTCCTCTTT
CDR3 protein: CSVEEDPTGRLLF

clone size: few
V gene: TRBV29-1
D gene: .
J gene: TRBJ2-7
CDR3 DNA: TGCAGCCTCGGGACGCCGGAGGGCGAGCAGTACTTC
CDR3 protein: CSLGTPEGEQYF

clone size: .
V gene: TRBV28
D gene: TRBD1
J gene: TRBJ2-1
CDR3 DNA: TGTGCCAGCAGACACCTCCGGGACAGGGCCAATGAGCAGTTCTTC
CDR3 protein: CASRHLRDRANEQFF

clone size: .
V gene: TRBV7-9
D gene: .
J gene: TRBJ2-1
CDR3 DNA: TGTGCCAGCAGCCCCCAGGGACTGTCGAATGAGCAGTTCTTC
CDR3 protein: CASSPQGLSNEQFF

clone size: .
V gene: TRBV6-1
D gene: TRBD1
J gene: TRBJ2-5
CDR3 DNA: TGTGCCAGCAGTCCCGGGACAGGAGTAAGGAGTAACCAGTACTTC
CDR3 protein: CASSPGTGVRSNQYF

clone size: .
V gene: TRBV6-5
D gene: TRBD2
J gene: TRBJ2-5
CDR3 DNA: TGTGCCAGCAGTTACTCTGGAGCGGGGCAAGAGACCCAGTACTTC
CDR3 protein: CASSYSGAGQETQYF

clone size: .
V gene: TRBV30
D gene: .
J gene: TRBJ2-7
CDR3 DNA: TGTGCCTGGAGTATCCCCGGACGGGGTGACGAGCAGTACTTC
CDR3 protein: CAWSIPGRGDEQYF